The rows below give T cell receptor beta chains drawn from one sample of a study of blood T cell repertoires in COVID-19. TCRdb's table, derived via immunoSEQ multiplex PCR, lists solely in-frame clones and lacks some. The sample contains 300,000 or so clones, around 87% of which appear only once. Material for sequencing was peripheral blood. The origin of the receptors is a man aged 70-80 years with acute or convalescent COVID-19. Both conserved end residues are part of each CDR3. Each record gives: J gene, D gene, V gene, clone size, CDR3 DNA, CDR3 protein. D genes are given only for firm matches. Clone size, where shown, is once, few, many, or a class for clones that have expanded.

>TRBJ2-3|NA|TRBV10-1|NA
TGCGCCAGCACGCAGGGCAGCACAGATACGCAGTATTTT
CASTQGSTDTQYF
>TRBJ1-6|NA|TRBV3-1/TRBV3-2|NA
TGTGCCAGCAGCCAAGTGGCTCAGGGGTCACCCCTCCACTTT
CASSQVAQGSPLHF
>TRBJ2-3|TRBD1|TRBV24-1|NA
TGTGCCACCAGTGATTTGGGGACAGGGGGTTGGACAGATACGCAGTATTTT
CATSDLGTGGWTDTQYF
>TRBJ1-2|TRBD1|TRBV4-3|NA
TGCGCCAGCAGCCAATTACAGGGGATCGATCGCTACACCTTC
CASSQLQGIDRYTF
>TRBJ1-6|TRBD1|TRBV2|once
TGTGCCAGCAGGCCCGGGACAGGGGGCTCGCGGTTCAACTCACCCCTCCACTTT
CASRPGTGGSRFNSPLHF
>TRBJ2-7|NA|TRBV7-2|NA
TGTGCCAGCAGCCTACGGAGCGCTATGTCGATCGAGCAGTACTTC
CASSLRSAMSIEQYF
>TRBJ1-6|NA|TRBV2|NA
TGTGCCAGCAGTGAAGGTATTTCACCCCTCCACTTT
CASSEGISPLHF
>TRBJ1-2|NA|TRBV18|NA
TGTGCCAGCTCGCCCACAGGGCGATTGGGTGGCTACACCTTC
CASSPTGRLGGYTF
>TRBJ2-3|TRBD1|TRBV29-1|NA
TGCAGCTCCAGGACAGGTTCGCCAGATACGCAGTATTTT
CSSRTGSPDTQYF
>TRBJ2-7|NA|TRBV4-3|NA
TGCGCCAGCAGCCAAGTTTACGACAGCACCTACGAGCAGTACTTC
CASSQVYDSTYEQYF
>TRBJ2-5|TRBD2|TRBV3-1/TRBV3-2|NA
TGTGCCAGCAGCCAGAGGTCCGGGACTACCTCTCTCGGGGGAGAGACCCAGTACTTC
CASSQRSGTTSLGGETQYF
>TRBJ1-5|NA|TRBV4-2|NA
TGTGCCAGCAGCCCCAGTAGCAATCAGCCCCAGCATTTT
CASSPSSNQPQHF
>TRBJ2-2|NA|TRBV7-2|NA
TGTGCCAGCAGACAGACAGGTTCGGGCGCCGGGGAGCTGTTTTTT
CASRQTGSGAGELFF
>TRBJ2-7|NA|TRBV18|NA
TGTGCCAGCTCTGGAACTCCGGGACTGCTTTACCACGAGCAGTACTTC
CASSGTPGLLYHEQYF
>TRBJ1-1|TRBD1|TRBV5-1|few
TGCGCCAGCAGCTTGCAGGGGGCGGTCACTGAAGCTTTCTTT
CASSLQGAVTEAFF
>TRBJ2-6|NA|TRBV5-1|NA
TGCGCCAGCAGCCATGGCGGGTCTGGGGCCAACGTCCTGACTTTC
CASSHGGSGANVLTF
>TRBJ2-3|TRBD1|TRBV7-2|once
TGTGCCAGCAGCTACCAGGGGGCGTGGGATACGCAGTATTTT
CASSYQGAWDTQYF
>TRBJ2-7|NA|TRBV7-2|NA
TGTGCCAGCAGCCCCGGGACATTCTACGAGCAGTACTTC
CASSPGTFYEQYF
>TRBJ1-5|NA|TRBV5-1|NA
TGCGCCAGCAGCCCAGGTGGCAGTAATAGCAATCAGCCCCAGCATTTT
CASSPGGSNSNQPQHF
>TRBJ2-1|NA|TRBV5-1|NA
TGCGCCAGCAGCTTGGACTTTGCTGACAATGAGCAGTTCTTC
CASSLDFADNEQFF
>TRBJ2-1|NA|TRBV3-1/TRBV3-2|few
TGTGCCAGCAGCCAAGAGGGGCAGAGCTCCTACAATGAGCAGTTCTTC
CASSQEGQSSYNEQFF
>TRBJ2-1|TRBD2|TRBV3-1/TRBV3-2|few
TGTGCCAGCAGCCAAGTACTATCGGGGGGGCAGTTCTTC
CASSQVLSGGQFF
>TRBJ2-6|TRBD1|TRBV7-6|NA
TGTGCCAGCAGCCGGACAGGGGTTGCCTCTGGGGCCAACGTCCTGACTTTC
CASSRTGVASGANVLTF
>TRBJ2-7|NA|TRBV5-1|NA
TGCGCCAGCAGCCCAGCCGGGGGGCTGGGAAGCTACGAGCAGTACTTC
CASSPAGGLGSYEQYF
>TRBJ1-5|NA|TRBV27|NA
TGTGCCAGCACGGGAGGGATCAATCAGCCCCAGCATTTT
CASTGGINQPQHF
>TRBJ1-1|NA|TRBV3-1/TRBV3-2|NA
TGTGCCAGCAGCCAAGTAAAATATGAAGCTTTCTTT
CASSQVKYEAFF
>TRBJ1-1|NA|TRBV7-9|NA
TGTGCCAGCAGCTTAGGGGGGGTCGGCACTGAAGCTTTCTTT
CASSLGGVGTEAFF
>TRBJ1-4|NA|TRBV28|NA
TGTGCCAGCAGTTTCGTGGGGGGAAGTAGTGAAAAACTGTTTTTT
CASSFVGGSSEKLFF
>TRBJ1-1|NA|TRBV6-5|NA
TGTGCCAGCAGTCCTCAGGGGAACACTGAAGCTTTCTTT
CASSPQGNTEAFF
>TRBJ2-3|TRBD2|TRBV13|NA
TGTGCCAGCAGTTCCGGACTAGCGGGAAGGGCGACAGATACGCAGTATTTT
CASSSGLAGRATDTQYF
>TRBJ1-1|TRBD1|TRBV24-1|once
TGTGCCACCAGTCCCTGGGTACAGGGGGCAGGGGAAGCTTTCTTT
CATSPWVQGAGEAFF
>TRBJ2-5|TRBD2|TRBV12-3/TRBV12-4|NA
TGTGCCAGCAAAATAGCGGGGGAAGAGACCCAGTACTTC
CASKIAGEETQYF
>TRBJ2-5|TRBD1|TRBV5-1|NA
TGCGCCAGCAGCTGGGGGACAGGGGGGCAAGAGACCCAGTACTTC
CASSWGTGGQETQYF
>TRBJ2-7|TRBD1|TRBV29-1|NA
TGCAGCGTTGATTTTTCCGGGACAGGGGGCTACGAGCAGTACTTC
CSVDFSGTGGYEQYF
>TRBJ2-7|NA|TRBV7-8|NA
TGTGCCAGCAGCTTAGGTTCCATCGGCAGCGTTTATACCTACGAGCAGTACTTC
CASSLGSIGSVYTYEQYF
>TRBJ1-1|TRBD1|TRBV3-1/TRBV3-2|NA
TGTGCCAGCAGCCAAGAGGGACAGGGGATGAACACTGAAGCTTTCTTT
CASSQEGQGMNTEAFF
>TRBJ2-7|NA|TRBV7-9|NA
TGTGCCAGCAGCTTAGCGCGCCCGGGGAGCTCCTACGAGCAGTACTTC
CASSLARPGSSYEQYF